The 26 T cell receptor beta chains in this list originate from one sample, sequenced in a study of regulatory T cells in long-lasting Graves disease. Time point of the sample: persistent/refractory GD, antithyroid drugs over 5 years with positive TRAb. The TCR library was made from RNA extracted from PBMCs. Assembly of TCR beta libraries relied on iRepertoire HTBI primers together with Arm-PCR of CDR3 regions. TCRdb used MiXCR to reprocess the multiplex PCR reads, holding one entry per CDR3 protein. Among hundreds of thousands of distinct CDR3 sequences listed, approximately 23% were seen once. Sample: peripheral blood mononuclear cells (PBMCs), taken when the disease was refractory, from a patient treated with antithyroid drugs. Source of these receptors: a female donor with Graves disease.

The genes are TRBV25-1 and TRBJ2-5; 9 bases map to TRBD1. From germline, CDR1 is MGHDK and CDR2 SYGVNS. V shed 4 bases and J 4 bases; nucleotides not matched to a gene: 13. The CDR3 totals 17 residues. CDR3 sequence reads: CASSGGGRTGVGETQYF. CDR3 bases: TGTGCCAGCAGTGGGGGTGGTAGGACAGGGGTTGGAGAGACCCAGTACTTC.

This clonotype was seen many times. This chain links TRBV15 with TRBJ1-1, with D tentatively TRBD1 (5 bases). V lost 11 bases to trimming and J lost 6 bases, with 16 bases between them. In germline, CDR1 is LNHNV, CDR2 YYDKDF (reference sequence). This CDR3 contains 12 residues. DNA for the CDR3: TGTGCCTCCGGCTCGACAGTCGCTGAAGCTTTCTTT. This codes for CASGSTVAEAFF.

This clonotype was picked up many times. The chain joins TRBV2 to TRBJ1-5, with unresolved D. Per germline, CDR1 SNHLY and CDR2 FYNNEI. Trimming left V 3 bases short and J 4 bases short, with 7 bases between. The CDR3 is made up of 13 amino acids. CDR3 DNA sequence: TGTGCCAGCAGTGATTTAGAGAATCAGCCCCAGCATTTT. Its translation is CASSDLENQPQHF.

The CDR3 DNA reads TGTGCCAGCTCTCCCACGCAGGACGAAAAACTGTTTTTT. Translating it yields CASSPTQDEKLFF. This sequence joins TRBV18 and TRBJ1-4; D remains unclear. V lost 6 bases and J lost 8, with 13 bases in between. Germline V lookup: CDR1 KGHSH, CDR2 LQKENI. CDR3 length: 13 residues.

This clonotype was observed a handful of times. The chain uses TRBV25-1 and TRBJ1-4, with 10 bases fitting TRBD1. CDR1 is MGHDK and CDR2 is SYGVNS in the germline V gene. The J segment lost 3 bases and the V segment lost 4 bases, leaving 11 bases of the junction unmatched. This CDR3 comprises 18 residues. DNA for the CDR3: TGTGCCAGCAGTGGCCTGGACAGGGGGAGGTCGTCTAATGAAAAACTGTTTTTT. This gives the protein CASSGLDRGRSSNEKLFF.

This clonotype was observed many times. This chain joins TRBV19 and TRBJ2-7; 9 nucleotides match TRBD1. The trim removed 2 bases at V and 6 bases at J, leaving 8 bases unmatched. This CDR3 is 15 amino acids long. Germline lookup yields CDR1 LNHDA and CDR2 SQIVND (reference sequence). The CDR3, as DNA: TGTGCCAGTAGTATACTGCGGGACAGGGCAAGCGAGCAGTACTTC. Protein: CASSILRDRASEQYF.

This clonotype has at least ten counts. CDR3 loop: CASSSEGRAYNSPLHF. DNA for the CDR3: TGTGCCAGCAGTTCGGAGGGCAGGGCCTATAATTCACCCCTCCACTTT. This chain connects TRBV11-2 to TRBJ1-6; TRBD1 is a possible D gene (5 bases). Germline CDR1 is SGHAT and CDR2 is FQNNGV. The CDR3 is made up of 16 amino acids. The V end was cut by 6 bases, the J end by 2 bases, with 14 bases between.

The chain employs TRBV29-1 and TRBJ2-3, with TRBD2 identical over 16 bases. CDR3 length: 15 amino acids. Trimming at V came to 4 bases and at J to 8 bases, leaving 6 bases not matched to a gene. The germline V gene encodes CDR1 SQVTM and CDR2 ANQGSEA. The CDR3 coding sequence is TGCAGCGTTGTGGGGACTAGCGGGGGGGATGGTACGCAGTATTTT. Residues: CSVVGTSGGDGTQYF.

The chain links TRBV6-5 to TRBJ2-7; the D is unclear. This CDR3 is 13 amino acids long. The germline CDR1 and CDR2 sequences are MNHEY and SVGAGI. Trimming took 0 bases from V and 4 from J, leaving 7 bases between them. The CDR3 sequence: CASSYSAEYEQYF. For the CDR3, the DNA is TGTGCCAGCAGTTACTCGGCCGAATACGAGCAGTACTTC.

The chain uses TRBV7-2 and TRBJ1-6; D is uncertain. The V end was cut by 2 bases, the J end by 10 bases, with 6 bases between. There are 12 residues in the CDR3. Germline lookup yields CDR1 SGHTA and CDR2 FQGNSA. CDR3 nucleotides: TGTGCCAGCAGCTTAAATGAATCACCCCTCCACTTT. Its protein product is CASSLNESPLHF.

This clonotype has a count of ten or more. The rearrangement links TRBV12-3 or TRBV12-4 to TRBJ2-7, with D perhaps TRBD2 (6 bases). This CDR3 is 15 amino acids long. V was trimmed by 5 bases and J by 0 bases, leaving 14 bases between them. The DNA for the CDR3 is TGTGCCAGCAGTAGCGGGCCACGAAGCTCCTACGAGCAGTACTTC. It encodes CASSSGPRSSYEQYF.

This clonotype was observed at least ten times. This chain joins TRBV9 and TRBJ1-1, with unresolved D. The CDR3 spans 13 residues. V dropped 3 bases and J dropped 0 bases, with 6 bases sitting between them. Looked up from germline, CDR1 is SGDLS and CDR2 is YYNGEE. CDR3 amino acids: CASSAAVNTEAFF. The CDR3 DNA reads as TGTGCCAGCAGCGCTGCAGTGAACACTGAAGCTTTCTTT.

This clonotype has at least ten counts. The chain combines TRBV2 with TRBJ2-5; 10 nucleotides align to TRBD2. Germline V gives CDR1 SNHLY, CDR2 FYNNEI. The CDR3 runs 15 residues. Trimming at V came to 6 bases and at J to 3 bases, leaving 7 bases not matched to a gene. CDR3 sequence (DNA): TGTGCCAGCAGCCTCGGGACTAGCGAGGAAGAGACCCAGTACTTC. Protein sequence: CASSLGTSEEETQYF.

The V call is TRBV24-1, the J call TRBJ2-5, with 8 positions matching TRBD1. In germline, CDR1 is KGHDR, CDR2 SFDVKD. Germline trimming cut 9 bases from V and 2 bases from J; bases unmatched to any gene: 7. CDR3 length equals 14 residues. CDR3 sequence (DNA): TGTGCCACCCGGTCCCGGGACAGGCAAGAGACCCAGTACTTC. Its protein is CATRSRDRQETQYF.

There are many counts of this clonotype. The genes are TRBV6-2 or TRBV6-3 and TRBJ2-1, with D possibly being TRBD1 (6 bases). CDR3 size: 16 residues. The ends were cut back, 5 bases at V and 2 bases at J, with 16 bases in the middle. Germline values: CDR1 MNHEY, CDR2 SVGEGT. The CDR3 here is CASSPATGNPYNEQFF. Written as DNA, the CDR3 is TGTGCCAGCAGTCCAGCGACAGGCAATCCCTACAATGAGCAGTTCTTC.

The chain recombines TRBV27 with TRBJ2-1; D is unclear. Germline V gene lookup returns CDR1 MNHEY and CDR2 SMNVEV (reference sequence). V shed 3 bases and J shed 1 base, with 4 bases lying between them. The CDR3 runs to 13 residues. For the CDR3, the DNA is TGTGCCAGCAGTTTTCAGTCCTACAATGAGCAGTTCTTC. Protein sequence: CASSFQSYNEQFF.

The chain couples TRBV3-1 to TRBJ2-1; D gene ambiguous. This CDR3 has 13 amino acids. The V end lost 0 bases, the J end lost 5 bases, and 5 bases lay between the germline ends. The V gene's germline CDR1 is LGHDT and CDR2 YNNKEL (reference sequence). CDR3 nucleotides: TGTGCCAGCAGCCAAGACCCCCACAATGAGCAGTTCTTC. Translation gives CASSQDPHNEQFF.

The chain couples TRBV6-4 to TRBJ2-6, with D unresolved. Per the germline V gene, CDR1 is MRHNA and CDR2 is SNTAGT. V was pared by 5 bases and J by 0 bases, with 8 bases between. This CDR3 comprises 15 residues. CDR3 bases: TGTGCCAGCAGTAGTGGTGTCTCTGGGGCCAACGTCCTGACTTTC. Protein sequence: CASSSGVSGANVLTF.

The genes are TRBV9 and TRBJ2-2; no clear D. CDR1 SGDLS and CDR2 YYNGEE come from the germline V gene. CDR3 length equals 15 residues. V gave up 3 bases and J gave up 1 base, with 10 bases separating them. CDR3 protein: CASSAGGLNTGELFF. The CDR3 DNA reads as TGTGCCAGCAGCGCAGGCGGTCTGAACACCGGGGAGCTGTTTTTT.

This clonotype was detected ten times or more. The chain joins TRBV6-2 or TRBV6-3 to TRBJ1-4; 11 nucleotides match TRBD1. The CDR3 sequence is 15 residues long. V lost 6 bases, J lost 8 bases, and 8 bases stayed unmatched. Germline V CDR1 and CDR2: MNHEY, SVGEGT. This chain's CDR3 is CASRPPDRGREKLFF. CDR3 in DNA: TGTGCCAGCAGACCTCCGGACAGGGGGCGGGAAAAACTGTTTTTT.

This clonotype was observed a few times. The V call is TRBV9, the J call TRBJ1-2; no clear D. The CDR3 totals 16 residues. CDR1 is SGDLS, CDR2 YYNGEE, per germline. Trimming removed 4 bases at V and 0 bases at J, with 16 bases between. CDR3 coding DNA: TGTGCCAGCAGCAACCCCGGTTGGGGAGCTAACTATGGCTACACCTTC. Protein sequence: CASSNPGWGANYGYTF.

This clonotype was counted between two and nine times. V and J are TRBV11-2 and TRBJ1-1; unclear D gene. The ends were cut back, 5 bases at V and 4 bases at J, with 11 bases in the middle. From germline, CDR1 is SGHAT and CDR2 FQNNGV. The CDR3 is made up of 13 amino acids. In DNA, the CDR3 is TGTGCCAGCAGCCCCAGGATTGGCACTGAAGCTTTCTTT. This encodes CASSPRIGTEAFF.

As to this clonotype: Because the CDR3's place on the DNA is in doubt, the DNA is left out and the CDR3 is given as listed by TCRdb. The genes are TRBV30 and TRBJ2-2; whether TRBD1, the table's D call, matches the DNA was not checked. The CDR3 spans 14 amino acids, including both terminal residues. Germline CDR1 and CDR2: GTSNPN and SVGIG (reference sequence). The CDR3: CAWSGGLSPGSCFF.

J is TRBJ2-7 and V is TRBV14, with D possibly being TRBD1 (6 bases). Deletions cut 3 bases from V and 3 bases from J, with 18 bases between. CDR3 length equals 16 residues. The germline V gene has CDR1 SGHDN and CDR2 FVKESK. CDR3 protein: CASSQEAGTPRYEQYF. The CDR3 DNA follows: TGTGCCAGCAGCCAGGAGGCTGGGACACCACGCTACGAGCAGTACTTC. The full variable domain, completed using reference TRBV14 and TRBJ2-7, is EAGVTQFPSHSVIEKGQTVTLRCDPISGHDNLYWYRRVMGKEIKFLLHFVKESKQDESGMPNNRFLAERTGGTYSTLKVQPAELEDSGVYFCASSQEAGTPRYEQYFGPGTRLTVT.

This clonotype was seen more than once but under ten times. The V and J genes are TRBV27 and TRBJ2-5; tentatively, D is TRBD1 or TRBD2 (5 bases each). The DNA end is more similar to TRBJ2-1, so the J call may be wrong. The germline V gene encodes CDR1 MNHEY and CDR2 SMNVEV (reference sequence). The CDR3 consists of 16 residues. The DNA for the CDR3 is TGTGCCAGCAGTTCCCAGGGAGAGTATTTTGACAATGAGCAGTTCTTC. It codes for CASSSQGEYFDNEQFF.

CDR3: CASSVELGQETQYF. The CDR3, as DNA: TGTGCCAGCAGCGTAGAATTGGGGCAAGAGACCCAGTACTTC. The J gene is TRBJ2-5, the V gene TRBV9; D is unresolved. Germline lookup yields CDR1 SGDLS and CDR2 YYNGEE. Trimming cost V 0 bases and J 2 bases, with 8 bases left between them. This CDR3 spans 14 amino acids.